Presented here are 31 T cell receptor beta chains from one specimen sequenced in a study of post-analysis software for immune sequencing data. Prepared libraries of TCR beta cDNA carried unique molecular identifiers. Via MiXCR, TCRdb re-called the PCR reads, giving one row per CDR3 protein. This sample has 750,000 to 950,000 distinct CDR3 sequences; roughly half occur once, and the top ten carry under 6%. The antigens these receptors bind are not known. The study, taken as a whole, reports: Four or five TRBV segments (TRBV5-6, TRBV5-1 and TRBV20-1 among them) occurred more frequently in patients than in controls.

Sequenced input: blood. All receptors come from a girl aged 5-17 years with multiple sclerosis.

The CDR3 DNA is TGTGCCAGCAGCACCCACCGGGCGCCCGAGGAGGACGAGCAGTACTTC. It specifies CASSTHRAPEEDEQYF. This rearrangement joins TRBV9 to TRBJ2-7; TRBD2 might be the D (5 bases). The V end was cut by 4 bases, the J end by 5 bases, with 22 bases between. This CDR3 is 16 amino acids long. In germline, CDR1 is SGDLS, CDR2 YYNGEE.

The chain links TRBV29-1 to TRBJ2-6; D uncertain. The V gene's germline CDR1 is SQVTM and CDR2 ANQGSEA. Deletions cut 4 bases from V and 0 bases from J, with 10 bases between. The CDR3 covers 15 residues. The CDR3 coding sequence is TGCAGCGTTGCCTGGGGTAACTCTGGGGCCAACGTCCTGACTTTC. Translation gives CSVAWGNSGANVLTF.

V usage is TRBV11-1 and J usage is TRBJ2-4; TRBD1 matches at 7 bases. This CDR3 is built from 17 residues. The V and J ends lost 1 base and 0 bases, in that order; junction bases with no gene match: 6. CDR1 and CDR2 (germline): SGHAT, FQDESV (reference sequence). CDR3 region: CASSLDYRGKAKNIQYF. CDR3 in DNA: TGTGCCAGCAGCTTAGATTACAGGGGAAAAGCCAAAAACATTCAGTACTTC.

This clonotype was detected only a few times. This chain joins TRBV7-9 and TRBJ1-5; the match to TRBD1 covers 9 bases. Germline loops: CDR1 SEHNR, CDR2 FQNEAQ (reference sequence). CDR3 length equals 15 residues. With 6 bases clipped from V and 5 bases from J, the junction kept 8 bases outside the gene matches. This CDR3 reads CASSSGTGLHQPQHF. CDR3 DNA: TGTGCCAGCAGTTCCGGGACAGGGCTACATCAGCCCCAGCATTTT.

V usage is TRBV7-9 and J usage is TRBJ2-1; 11 bases align to TRBD1. The V gene's germline CDR1 is SEHNR and CDR2 FQNEAQ (reference sequence). This CDR3 is 15 amino acids long. Germline trimming cut 2 bases from V and 8 bases from J; bases unmatched to any gene: 5. This chain's CDR3 is CASSLMDRGLDEQFF. For the CDR3, the DNA is TGTGCCAGCAGCTTAATGGACAGGGGGCTGGATGAGCAGTTCTTC.

The rearrangement links TRBV4-1 to TRBJ1-2; TRBD1 agrees at 7 bases. This CDR3 contains 15 residues. Germline CDR1 is MGHRA and CDR2 is YSYEKL. V lost 2 bases to trimming and J lost 7 bases; unmatched junction nucleotides: 10. CDR3 in DNA: TGCGCCAGCAGCCAACCCCGAGGGGGCGCAGGTGGCTACACCTTC. Encoded protein: CASSQPRGGAGGYTF.

This clonotype was seen only a few times. The rearrangement links TRBV2 to TRBJ2-1, with D tentatively TRBD1 (5 bases). CDR1 and CDR2 (germline): SNHLY, FYNNEI. V was clipped by 4 bases and J by 8 bases, with 21 bases between them. The CDR3 has 16 residues. This chain's CDR3 is CASSGRVAGLSYEQFF. In DNA form, the CDR3 reads TGTGCCAGCAGTGGGCGTGTGGCAGGGTTAAGCTATGAGCAGTTCTTC.

The chain couples TRBV5-1 to TRBJ1-1; the D gene is possibly TRBD1 (6 bases). The CDR3 runs 14 residues. Germline V gene sequence: CDR1 SGHRS, CDR2 YFSETQ. Trimming took off 4 bases at V and 4 bases at J, with 14 bases between the two ends. The CDR3 sequence: CASSENREGTEAFF. CDR3 bases: TGCGCCAGCAGCGAGAACAGGGAGGGCACTGAAGCTTTCTTT.

The chain employs TRBV9 and TRBJ1-6; 7 nucleotides match TRBD1. Looked up from germline, CDR1 is SGDLS and CDR2 is YYNGEE. Germline trimming cut 4 bases from V and 10 bases from J; bases unmatched to any gene: 8. The CDR3 loop spans 14 amino acids. CDR3 DNA: TGTGCCAGCAGCCCGGAGGGGGCTTTATCACCCCTCCACTTT. Its translation is CASSPEGALSPLHF. Supplemented by reference TRBV9 and TRBJ1-6, the full variable domain reads DSGVTQTPKHLITATGQRVTLRCSPRSGDLSVYWYQQSLDQGLQFLIQYYNGEERAKGNILERFSAQQFPDLHSELNLSSLELGDSALYFCASSPEGALSPLHFGNGTRLTVT.

This chain joins TRBV5-1 and TRBJ2-3; the match to TRBD1 covers 7 bases. This CDR3 has 15 residues. After removal of 2 bases from V and 1 base from J, the junction contained 4 bases not matched to a gene. The germline V gene encodes CDR1 SGHRS and CDR2 YFSETQ. The chain's CDR3 is CASSFVGQGTDTQYF. The CDR3 coding sequence is TGCGCCAGCAGCTTCGTAGGACAGGGCACAGATACGCAGTATTTT.

This chain connects TRBV12-5 to TRBJ1-2; D gene ambiguous. The CDR3 contains 13 residues. Trimming shortened V by 2 bases and J by 7 bases, and 11 bases separated the two germline ends. Germline CDR1 LGHNT, CDR2 FRNRAP. The CDR3 region has the DNA TGTGCTAGTGGTTTGCTCCCGACCCGTGGCTACACCTTC. Translation: CASGLLPTRGYTF.

In its sample, this clonotype was seen once. The CDR3 nucleotides are TGTGCCAGCAGCGCGAGACCGAGGGTTGAAGCTTTCTTT. Its protein product is CASSARPRVEAFF. The rearrangement links TRBV9 to TRBJ1-1; D gene ambiguous. Germline CDR1 SGDLS, CDR2 YYNGEE. V was cut by 3 bases and J by 7 bases, with 13 bases left in between. The CDR3 consists of 13 residues. Supplemented by reference TRBV9 and TRBJ1-1, the full variable domain reads DSGVTQTPKHLITATGQRVTLRCSPRSGDLSVYWYQQSLDQGLQFLIQYYNGEERAKGNILERFSAQQFPDLHSELNLSSLELGDSALYFCASSARPRVEAFFGQGTRLTVV.

This chain's CDR3 is CASSYRDFNTEAFF. In DNA form, the CDR3 reads TGTGCCAGTAGCTACAGGGACTTCAACACTGAAGCTTTCTTT. V gene TRBV19 combines with J gene TRBJ1-1; tentative D call: TRBD1 (6 bases). The CDR3 totals 14 residues. The germline CDR1 and CDR2 sequences are LNHDA and SQIVND (reference sequence). The ends were cut back, 6 bases at V and 2 bases at J, with 13 bases in the middle.

This clonotype was seen more than once but under ten times. The J gene is TRBJ2-1, the V gene TRBV12-3 or TRBV12-4, with D possibly being TRBD2 (6 bases). This CDR3 region has 16 residues. Trimming removed 6 bases from V and 0 bases from J, with 15 bases in between. Written as DNA, the CDR3 is TGTGCCAGCAGCCCATTTGCGGGGAGCTCCTACAATGAGCAGTTCTTC. This translates into CASSPFAGSSYNEQFF.

This clonotype has more than one count but fewer than ten. The rearrangement links TRBV4-1 to TRBJ2-7; no clear D gene. Deletions cut 4 bases from V and 2 bases from J, with 9 bases between. The CDR3 covers 13 residues. The germline V gene has CDR1 MGHRA and CDR2 YSYEKL. This CDR3 reads CASSLHGAYEQYF. In nucleotides, the CDR3 is TGCGCCAGCAGCCTCCACGGAGCCTACGAGCAGTACTTC.

The chain links TRBV20-1 to TRBJ1-1; 8 bases agree with TRBD1. The length of the CDR3 is 16 residues. Germline loops: CDR1 DFQATT, CDR2 SNEGSKA (reference sequence). V was clipped by 0 bases and J by 2 bases; unmatched bases: 8. The CDR3 is CSARDAKQGENTEAFF. CDR3 sequence (DNA): TGCAGTGCTAGAGATGCCAAACAGGGGGAAAACACTGAAGCTTTCTTT.

This rearrangement joins TRBV25-1 to TRBJ1-2, with a weak D call TRBD1 (5 bases). The ends were cut back, 5 bases at V and 0 bases at J, with 10 bases in the middle. Germline loops: CDR1 MGHDK, CDR2 SYGVNS. This CDR3 region has 14 residues. The CDR3, as DNA: TGTGCCAGCAGTATAGACAGTTCTAACTATGGCTACACCTTC. This sequence encodes CASSIDSSNYGYTF.

This clonotype was picked up a small number of times. The chain combines TRBV29-1 with TRBJ2-5, with D perhaps TRBD1 or TRBD2 (5 bases each). Between the trimmed V and J ends, which lost 5 bases and 0 bases, there was a span of 10 bases. This CDR3 has 13 amino acids. Per germline, CDR1 SQVTM and CDR2 ANQGSEA. The DNA for the CDR3 is TGCAGCGTTTGGGGGACGTACCAAGAGACCCAGTACTTC. Residues: CSVWGTYQETQYF.

The CDR3 loop reads CSVEVAGGYSYEQYF. The CDR3 DNA reads as TGCAGCGTTGAAGTAGCGGGGGGGTACTCCTACGAGCAGTACTTC. The chain carries TRBV29-1 and TRBJ2-7; 11 bases align to TRBD2. Germline lookup yields CDR1 SQVTM and CDR2 ANQGSEA. The length of the CDR3 is 15 residues. Trimming at V came to 1 base and at J to 0 bases, leaving 2 bases not matched to a gene.

J is TRBJ1-2 and V is TRBV6-1, with 9 bases lining up with TRBD1. The germline CDR1 and CDR2 sequences are MNHNS and SASEGT. This CDR3 has 16 amino acids. Unmatched junction bases numbered 5, after V lost 3 bases and J lost 0 bases. CDR3 loop: CASSDGQGRTNYGYTF. CDR3 coding DNA: TGTGCCAGCAGTGACGGACAGGGGAGGACTAACTATGGCTACACCTTC.

The chain recombines TRBV29-1 with TRBJ2-3, with 14 nucleotides matching TRBD2. CDR1 and CDR2 from the germline V gene are SQVTM and ANQGSEA. V lost 6 bases, J lost 1 base, and 6 bases stayed unmatched. The CDR3 has 16 residues. CDR3 sequence: CSVAGLAGVGTDTQYF. The DNA for the CDR3 is TGCAGCGTAGCGGGACTAGCGGGAGTTGGCACAGATACGCAGTATTTT.

This sequence joins TRBV7-3 and TRBJ2-1; 10 bases line up with TRBD2. The germline V gene has CDR1 SGHTA and CDR2 FQGTGA. The CDR3 length is 16 residues. J gave up 6 bases and V 1 base, and 6 bases lay outside the gene matches. This CDR3 reads CASSLMGAGGGNEQFF. Written as DNA, the CDR3 is TGTGCCAGCAGCTTAATGGGAGCGGGAGGGGGCAATGAGCAGTTCTTC.

V gene TRBV29-1 combines with J gene TRBJ1-1, with TRBD1 matching 10 bases. Germline values: CDR1 SQVTM, CDR2 ANQGSEA. The CDR3 has 15 amino acids. Trimming cost V 8 bases and J 1 base; bases outside gene matches: 10. As DNA, the CDR3 is TGCAGCCCAGAAAGACAGGGGGCGTGGAACACTGAAGCTTTCTTT. Translated: CSPERQGAWNTEAFF.

The CDR3 DNA reads TGCGCCAGCAGCTTGACGGACGGTGTGGTCCCTCGTAATGAGCAGTTCTTC. This sequence encodes CASSLTDGVVPRNEQFF. The chain employs TRBV5-1 and TRBJ2-1; D not resolved. The V gene lost 1 base and the J gene lost 7 bases, with 21 bases spanning the gap. Germline loops: CDR1 SGHRS, CDR2 YFSETQ. The CDR3 length is 17 residues. Full variable domain (remainder filled in from reference TRBV5-1 and TRBJ2-1): KAGVTQTPRYLIKTRGQQVTLSCSPISGHRSVSWYQQTPGQGLQFLFEYFSETQRNKGNFPGRFSGRQFSNSRSEMNVSTLELGDSALYLCASSLTDGVVPRNEQFFGPGTRLTVL.

This rearrangement joins TRBV20-1 to TRBJ2-1; D ambiguous. In germline, CDR1 is DFQATT, CDR2 SNEGSKA (reference sequence). The CDR3 spans 11 residues. Trimming took 3 bases from V and 9 from J, leaving 9 bases between them. The CDR3 here is CSASGGIEQFF. In nucleotides, the CDR3 is TGCAGTGCTAGTGGTGGTATTGAGCAGTTCTTC.

In its sample, this clonotype was seen once. J is TRBJ1-2 and V is TRBV27; the D is unclear. V lost 3 bases to trimming and J lost 2 bases, with 13 bases between them. The CDR3 covers 15 residues. In germline, CDR1 is MNHEY, CDR2 SMNVEV (reference sequence). The CDR3 region has the DNA TGTGCCAGCAGTTTTCGCGAAACGGGGAACTATGGCTACACCTTC. This sequence encodes CASSFRETGNYGYTF.

The genes are TRBV20-1 and TRBJ1-1; 7 nucleotides align to TRBD1. The CDR3 consists of 15 residues. The junction had 10 bases not matched to a gene; V was cut back by 0 bases and J by 6 bases. Per germline, CDR1 DFQATT and CDR2 SNEGSKA (reference sequence). Here the CDR3 reads CSARDKPGQTPEAFF. CDR3 coding DNA: TGCAGTGCTAGAGACAAGCCGGGACAGACCCCTGAAGCTTTCTTT.

The chain employs TRBV7-9 and TRBJ2-1; the D gene is possibly TRBD1 (5 bases). This CDR3 has 16 residues. Germline assignment: CDR1 SEHNR and CDR2 FQNEAQ (reference sequence). V lost 5 bases, J lost 6 bases, and 20 bases lay in between. The CDR3 nucleotides are TGTGCCAGCAGCCCTAAGGGCAGGGCTCCCCCCAATGAGCAGTTCTTC. Amino acid sequence: CASSPKGRAPPNEQFF.

This clonotype occurred a few times. The chain links TRBV5-1 to TRBJ2-1; 10 bases are shared with TRBD1. Per germline, CDR1 SGHRS and CDR2 YFSETQ. There are 14 residues in the CDR3. V was pared by 4 bases and J by 8 bases, with 6 bases of the junction left unmatched. CDR3 in DNA: TGCGCCAGCAGCCCCGGACAGGGGGTCTATGAGCAGTTCTTC. This codes for CASSPGQGVYEQFF.

This chain links TRBV20-1 with TRBJ2-4; D not certain. The tail of the sequence fits TRBJ2-7 better, so the J call may be wrong. Germline CDR1 and CDR2: DFQATT and SNEGSKA (reference sequence). The CDR3 sequence is 14 residues long. The CDR3 loop reads CSATPGRQTYEQYF. CDR3 bases: TGCAGTGCCACACCCGGCCGGCAAACCTACGAGCAGTACTTC.

The table lists this clonotype with a few counts. The chain links TRBV6-6 to TRBJ2-1, with D possibly being TRBD2 (5 bases). Trimming removed 5 bases at V and 12 bases at J, with 17 bases between. Germline CDR1 MNHNY, CDR2 SVGAGI (reference sequence). The CDR3 runs 13 residues. The CDR3 DNA is TGTGCCAGCAGTCCGGGCACCGCGGAGGCGCAGTTCTTC. Translated, it gives CASSPGTAEAQFF.